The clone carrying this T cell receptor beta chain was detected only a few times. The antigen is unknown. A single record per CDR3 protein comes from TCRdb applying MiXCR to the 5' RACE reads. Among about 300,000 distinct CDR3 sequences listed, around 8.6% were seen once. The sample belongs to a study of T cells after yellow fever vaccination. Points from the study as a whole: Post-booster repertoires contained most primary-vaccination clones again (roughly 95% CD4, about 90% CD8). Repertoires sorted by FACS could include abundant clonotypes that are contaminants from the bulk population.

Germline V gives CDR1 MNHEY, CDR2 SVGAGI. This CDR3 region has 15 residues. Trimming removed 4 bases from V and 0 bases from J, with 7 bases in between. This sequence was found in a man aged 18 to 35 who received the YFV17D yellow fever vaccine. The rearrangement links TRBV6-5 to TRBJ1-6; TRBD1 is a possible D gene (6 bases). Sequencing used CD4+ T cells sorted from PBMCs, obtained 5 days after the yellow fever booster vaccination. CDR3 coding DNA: TGTGCCAGCAGTTCGACAGGCTCCTATAATTCACCCCTCCACTTT. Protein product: CASSSTGSYNSPLHF.